Shown below are 4 T cell receptor beta chains from a single sample sequenced in a study of a mutant IDH1 vaccine in newly diagnosed glioma. Time point defined: week 11, during vaccination. In every dose of vaccine, 300 ug of mutant IDH1 20-mer peptide was given alongside topical imiquimod. The method was immunoSEQ multiplex PCR; TCRdb's version includes in-frame clones alone and lacks a portion of them. The table lists more than 30,000 clones, about 90% of them singletons. These receptors lack a known antigen. The input for sequencing was PBMCs, taken from a glioma patient whose treatment included an IDH1 peptide vaccine. These receptors originate from a man younger than 35 with glioma.

The V gene is TRBV5-6, the J gene TRBJ1-2; tentatively, D is TRBD1 (6 bases). Looked up from germline, CDR1 is SGHDT and CDR2 is YYEEEE. The CDR3 spans 14 residues. V was pared by 2 bases and J by 4 bases, with 12 bases between. The CDR3 protein is CASSFRGRPYGYTF. The CDR3 coding sequence is TGTGCCAGCAGCTTCCGGGGGCGTCCCTATGGCTACACCTTC.

V and J are TRBV6-6 and TRBJ2-2; 9 bases map to TRBD1. Germline V gene data show CDR1 as MNHNY and CDR2 as SVGAGI (reference sequence). V lost 1 base and J lost 7; bases outside the gene matches: 4. This CDR3 contains 15 residues. The DNA for the CDR3 is TGTGCCAGCAGTTACTTGGGACAGGGAAACGGGGAGCTGTTTTTT. Its translation is CASSYLGQGNGELFF.

The chain recombines TRBV6-1 with TRBJ1-1; no reliable D call. Germline V CDR1 and CDR2: MNHNS, SASEGT. V was clipped by 1 base and J by 5 bases, with 8 bases between them. CDR3 size: 13 residues. The CDR3 bases are TGTGCCAGCAGTGAAGATGGGGAGACTGAAGCTTTCTTT. The encoded protein is CASSEDGETEAFF.

The V gene is TRBV4-3, the J gene TRBJ1-1; maybe TRBD1 (5 bases). Trimming removed 8 bases from V and 4 bases from J, with 17 bases in between. The CDR3 loop spans 14 amino acids. CDR1 LGHNA and CDR2 YSLEER come from the germline V gene. CDR3 sequence reads: CASGGGSGLTEAFF. As DNA, the CDR3 is TGCGCCAGCGGCGGCGGGTCAGGGCTCACTGAAGCTTTCTTT.